These 31 T cell receptor beta chains were sequenced from one sample in a study of persistence of HIV-infected CD4 T cells. Sequencing used immunoSEQ version 4 in survey mode. Sequencing used immunoSEQ multiplex PCR; TCRdb keeps in-frame clones, though not all of them. The sample consists of around 28,000 clones, over 65% of them appearing once. These TCRs are of unknown antigen specificity. Lysates of CMV-infected fibroblasts at 10 ug/mL stimulated these cells. CD40L/CD69 double-negative CD45RO-high memory CD4+ T cells were collected. The sample consisted of CD4+ T cells sorted from PBMCs after approximately 19-hour stimulation, taken from a patient who received antiretroviral therapy. These receptors were taken from an adult woman with HIV who was CMV-seropositive.

The rearrangement uses TRBV12-2 and TRBJ1-2; TRBD1 is taken as the D call from the table, unchecked against the DNA. TRBV12-2 is described as a pseudogene. The CDR3 consists of 17 residues. CDR3 region: CASRLGGFRGRRGGYTF. For the CDR3, the DNA is TGTGCAAGTCGCTTAGGAGGGTTCAGGGGAAGGAGAGGAGGCTACACCTTC.

The CDR3 nucleotides read TGTGCCAGCAGCCCAGGGGGGTTCGGCACTGAAGCTTTCTTT. Translating it yields CASSPGGFGTEAFF. The V gene is TRBV13, the J gene TRBJ1-1; 7 nucleotides agree with TRBD1. Trimming at V came to 5 bases and at J to 4 bases, leaving 7 bases not matched to a gene. The CDR3 consists of 14 residues. The germline CDR1 and CDR2 sequences are PRHDT and FYEKMQ (reference sequence).

Written as DNA, the CDR3 is TGTGCCAGCAGCTCGACTAGCGCCTCCTACAATGAGCAGTTCTTC. As protein: CASSSTSASYNEQFF. The chain uses TRBV7-3 and TRBJ2-1; 8 nucleotides align to TRBD2. Germline V gives CDR1 SGHTA, CDR2 FQGTGA. V gave up 4 bases and J gave up 0 bases; unmatched junction bases: 2. This CDR3 has 15 amino acids.

This chain joins TRBV7-3 and TRBJ2-1, with D unclear. The length of the CDR3 is 12 residues. Trimming shortened V by 6 bases and J by 10 bases, and 13 bases separated the two germline ends. Germline CDR1 SGHTA, CDR2 FQGTGA. CDR3 DNA sequence: TGTGCCAGCAGTCAACCCCCCGGAGAGCAGTTCTTC. This codes for CASSQPPGEQFF.

The chain is built from TRBV30 and TRBJ1-2; 7 bases fit TRBD1. The CDR3 sequence is 12 residues long. V lost 5 bases, J lost 6 bases, and 6 bases stayed unmatched. From germline, CDR1 is GTSNPN and CDR2 SVGIG (reference sequence). CDR3 nucleotide sequence: TGTGCCTGGGTGACAGGGACCAATGGCTACACCTTC. Its translation: CAWVTGTNGYTF.

The chain joins TRBV19 to TRBJ1-1; 9 nucleotides agree with TRBD1. Germline trimming cut 10 bases from V and 4 bases from J; bases unmatched to any gene: 13. From germline, CDR1 is LNHDA and CDR2 SQIVND (reference sequence). This CDR3 comprises 15 residues. The CDR3 nucleotides read TGTGCCACCGATGACAGGGGGTTCGGAGGCACTGAAGCTTTCTTT. Its protein is CATDDRGFGGTEAFF.

The J gene is TRBJ2-7, the V gene TRBV2; the D gene is possibly TRBD1 (5 bases). V lost 10 bases and J lost 0, with 13 bases in between. The CDR3 spans 13 residues. Germline CDR1 is SNHLY and CDR2 is FYNNEI. CDR3 coding DNA: TGTGCCACCCAGGGAAGACTCTCCTACGAGCAGTACGTC. It encodes CATQGRLSYEQYV.

The chain combines TRBV19 with TRBJ2-1, with 8 nucleotides matching TRBD2. CDR3 length equals 15 residues. V shed 6 bases, J shed 2 bases, and the junction held 6 bases outside the gene matches. From germline, CDR1 is LNHDA and CDR2 SQIVND (reference sequence). DNA of the CDR3: TGTGCCAGTAGCCCGACTAGCGTGGCCTACAATGAGCAGTTCTTC. This sequence encodes CASSPTSVAYNEQFF.

V is TRBV24-1 and J is TRBJ2-1; D is possibly TRBD2 (7 bases). The germline V and J ends were trimmed by 5 bases and 8 bases, with 18 bases remaining between them. This CDR3 has 15 residues. Germline loops: CDR1 KGHDR, CDR2 SFDVKD. The CDR3 loop reads CATSVAPPGGDEQFF. Here the CDR3 DNA reads TGTGCCACCAGTGTTGCCCCTCCGGGGGGCGATGAGCAGTTCTTC.

This chain links TRBV9 with TRBJ2-6; D is unresolved. This CDR3 contains 14 residues. Germline V gene sequence: CDR1 SGDLS, CDR2 YYNGEE. Trimming cost V 5 bases and J 0 bases, with 6 bases left between them. In DNA, the CDR3 is TGTGCCAGCAGTGGTTTCTCTGGGGCCAACGTCCTGACTTTC. Residues: CASSGFSGANVLTF.

The chain joins TRBV11-3 to TRBJ2-1; 9 nucleotides align to TRBD1. This CDR3 is built from 17 residues. CDR1 and CDR2 from the germline V gene are SGHNT and YENEEA. The junction had 9 bases not matched to a gene; V was cut back by 0 bases and J by 6 bases. CDR3 residues: CASSLDSATGGSNEQFF. The DNA of the CDR3 is TGTGCCAGCAGCTTAGATTCGGCGACAGGGGGATCCAATGAGCAGTTCTTC.

This sequence joins TRBV4-1 and TRBJ2-1; D is undetermined. V was clipped by 4 bases and J by 8 bases, with 21 bases between them. Germline V CDR1 and CDR2: MGHRA, YSYEKL. The CDR3 extends over 16 amino acids. This CDR3 reads CASSPGARTPSDEQFF. CDR3 nucleotide sequence: TGCGCCAGCAGCCCCGGAGCGAGGACCCCCTCGGATGAGCAGTTCTTC.

The rearrangement joins TRBV14 to TRBJ1-3; TRBD1 matches at 7 bases. CDR1 SGHDN and CDR2 FVKESK come from the germline V gene. V shed 6 bases, J shed 4 bases, and the junction held 6 bases outside the gene matches. The CDR3 length is 14 residues. In DNA, the CDR3 is TGTGCCAGCAGGGAAGGGGGCTCGGGAAACACCATATATTTT. Protein product: CASREGGSGNTIYF.

The chain uses TRBV2 and TRBJ2-5; D may be TRBD1 (6 bases). The CDR3 length is 13 residues. V lost 9 bases, J lost 1 base, and 12 bases lay in between. The germline V gene has CDR1 SNHLY and CDR2 FYNNEI. CDR3 nucleotide sequence: TGTGCCAGTACCACGGACAGCCAAGAGACCCAGTACTTC. As protein: CASTTDSQETQYF.

The chain combines TRBV5-1 with TRBJ2-3; TRBD2 might be the D (6 bases). The V gene lost 0 bases and the J gene lost 3 bases, with 11 bases spanning the gap. Germline V lookup: CDR1 SGHRS, CDR2 YFSETQ. The CDR3 is 15 residues long. The CDR3 nucleotides read TGCGCCAGCAGCTTGGAGGTAGGGACTACAGATACGCAGTATTTT. Protein: CASSLEVGTTDTQYF.

With respect to this clone: The same CDR3 also results from other DNA sequences found in this sample. The chain is built from TRBV5-1 and TRBJ2-3; D is unresolved. Looked up from germline, CDR1 is SGHRS and CDR2 is YFSETQ. V was cut by 1 base and J by 0 bases, with 12 bases left in between. CDR3 size: 16 residues. CDR3 protein: CASSLSGRTSTDTQYF. The CDR3 coding sequence is TGCGCCAGCAGCTTGTCAGGACGAACTAGCACAGATACGCAGTATTTT. Variable domain in full (rest from reference TRBV5-1 and TRBJ2-3): KAGVTQTPRYLIKTRGQQVTLSCSPISGHRSVSWYQQTPGQGLQFLFEYFSETQRNKGNFPGRFSGRQFSNSRSEMNVSTLELGDSALYLCASSLSGRTSTDTQYFGPGTRLTVL.

Comments on this clone: An end of the junction differs from the germline gene, which may be a read error. The chain has TRBV30 and TRBJ1-2, with 7 bases aligning to TRBD1. This CDR3 region has 11 residues. Germline-derived CDR1 and CDR2 are GTSNPN and SVGIG (reference sequence). The CDR3 DNA follows: TGTGCCTGGAGTGTTCAAGTGGGGACAGCCTTC. Translation gives CAWSVQVGTAF. The full variable domain, in which reference TRBV30 and TRBJ1-2 provide the parts outside the CDR3, is SQTIHQWPATLVQPVGSPLSLECTVEGTSNPNLYWYRQAAGRGLQLLFYSVGIGQISSEVPQNLSASRPQDRQFILSSKKLLLSDSGFYLCAWSVQVGTAFGSGTRLTVV.

The chain is built from TRBV15 and TRBJ1-4, with D unclear. Trimming shortened V by 0 bases and J by 6 bases, and 5 bases separated the two germline ends. The CDR3 covers 13 residues. Germline values: CDR1 LNHNV, CDR2 YYDKDF (reference sequence). The CDR3 nucleotides are TGTGCCACCAGCAGAGATACGGATGAAAAACTGTTTTTT. Translation: CATSRDTDEKLFF.

The rearrangement joins TRBV5-1 to TRBJ2-6, with D uncertain. From germline, CDR1 is SGHRS and CDR2 YFSETQ. Trimming took off 1 base at V and 2 bases at J, with 7 bases between the two ends. The CDR3 has 15 amino acids. This chain's CDR3 is CASSLMGPGANVLTF. The CDR3, as DNA: TGCGCCAGCAGCTTGATGGGCCCTGGGGCCAACGTCCTGACTTTC.

This clone was seen once. The chain carries TRBV24-1 and TRBJ2-5, with a weak D call TRBD1 (6 bases). Germline CDR1 KGHDR, CDR2 SFDVKD. The CDR3 has 15 residues. V lost 4 bases and J lost 4, with 15 bases in between. The CDR3 spells CATSDPDRFGETQYF. CDR3 coding DNA: TGTGCCACCAGTGACCCTGACAGGTTCGGAGAGACCCAGTACTTC.

The gene calls are TRBV20-1 and TRBJ1-6; the D gene is possibly TRBD1 (5 bases). Trimming pared 3 bases from V and 7 bases from J, leaving 13 bases between. Germline V CDR1 and CDR2: DFQATT, SNEGSKA (reference sequence). The length of the CDR3 is 14 residues. The CDR3 DNA sequence: TGCAGTGCTAGTATCGGGACCGAAAATTCACCCCTCCACTTT. It codes for CSASIGTENSPLHF.

The chain joins TRBV7-9 to TRBJ1-2; 7 bases align to TRBD1. In germline, CDR1 is SEHNR, CDR2 FQNEAQ (reference sequence). The CDR3 covers 17 residues. Trimming removed 6 bases from V and 1 base from J; junction bases left unmatched: 14. This chain's CDR3 is CASRNGPGQHLNYGYTF. In DNA form, the CDR3 reads TGTGCCAGCAGAAACGGACCGGGACAGCATCTTAACTATGGCTACACCTTC.

The table lists this clone with a few counts. The rearrangement uses TRBV24-1 and TRBJ1-2; a possible D gene is TRBD1 (5 bases). The CDR3 covers 16 residues. Trimming left V 5 bases short and J 4 bases short, with 19 bases between. Germline V gives CDR1 KGHDR, CDR2 SFDVKD. This chain's CDR3 is CATSVLRTGGGYGYTF. In nucleotides, the CDR3 is TGTGCCACCAGTGTTCTCCGGACGGGCGGGGGCTATGGCTACACCTTC.

The V call is TRBV3-1 (or the pseudogene TRBV3-2), the J call TRBJ2-1, with TRBD2 matching over 13 bases. The CDR3 sequence is 16 residues long. After removal of 2 bases from V and 6 bases from J, the junction contained 4 bases not matched to a gene. CDR1 LGHDT and CDR2 YNNKEL come from the germline V gene (reference sequence). CDR3 sequence: CASSQLLAGGLNEQFF. In DNA form, the CDR3 reads TGTGCCAGCAGCCAACTACTAGCGGGGGGGCTCAATGAGCAGTTCTTC.

This sequence joins TRBV6-5 and TRBJ1-5; no clear D gene. The CDR3 length is 15 residues. V lost 7 bases, J lost 1 base, and 14 bases lay in between. CDR1 and CDR2 (germline): MNHEY, SVGAGI. The CDR3 sequence is CASTQDLLSNQPQHF. As DNA, the CDR3 is TGTGCCAGCACCCAGGATCTATTGAGCAATCAGCCCCAGCATTTT.

This chain links TRBV29-1 with TRBJ1-2; the D is unclear. The CDR3 contains 13 residues. The germline CDR1 and CDR2 sequences are SQVTM and ANQGSEA. The V end was cut by 4 bases, the J end by 4 bases, with 13 bases between. The CDR3 DNA sequence: TGCAGCGTTGCTGGGCAGGCAGCCTATGGCTACACCTTC. Its translation: CSVAGQAAYGYTF.

V gene TRBV4-2 combines with J gene TRBJ1-2; D unresolved. The CDR3 is made up of 14 amino acids. The V and J ends lost 2 bases and 7 bases respectively, with 14 bases between them. Germline-derived CDR1 and CDR2 are LGHNA and YNFKEQ. CDR3 sequence reads: CASSQMDGGPGYTF. The CDR3 DNA reads as TGTGCCAGCAGCCAAATGGACGGCGGGCCTGGCTACACCTTC.

This chain links TRBV6-5 with TRBJ1-5; possible D gene TRBD1, 5 bases. The CDR3 consists of 15 residues. Germline values: CDR1 MNHEY, CDR2 SVGAGI. The V gene lost 3 bases and the J gene lost 5 bases, with 14 bases spanning the gap. CDR3: CASSYAAGRDQPQHF. CDR3 nucleotides: TGTGCCAGCAGTTATGCGGCAGGGAGAGATCAGCCCCAGCATTTT.

In its sample, this clone was seen once. This chain uses TRBV7-8 with TRBJ1-6; D is uncertain. The CDR3 runs to 15 residues. Trimming removed 5 bases from V and 9 bases from J, with 17 bases in between. The germline V gene encodes CDR1 SGHVS and CDR2 FQNEAQ. The CDR3 spells CASSPTHIRSSPLHF. Here the CDR3 DNA reads TGTGCCAGCAGCCCGACCCATATTAGAAGTTCACCCCTCCACTTT.

V is TRBV6-5 and J is TRBJ2-6, with D uncertain. CDR3 size: 14 residues. From germline, CDR1 is MNHEY and CDR2 SVGAGI. V was shortened by 5 bases and J by 4 bases, with 9 bases between the two germline ends. CDR3 sequence reads: CASSQSPGANVLTF. For the CDR3, the DNA is TGTGCCAGCAGTCAATCCCCCGGGGCCAACGTCCTGACTTTC.

V usage is TRBV9 and J usage is TRBJ2-1; TRBD1 is a possible D gene (6 bases). In germline, CDR1 is SGDLS, CDR2 YYNGEE. The V and J ends lost 3 bases and 7 bases respectively, with 17 bases between them. CDR3 length: 15 amino acids. The chain's CDR3 is CASSAYRTEINEQFF. Written as DNA, the CDR3 is TGTGCCAGCAGCGCCTACAGGACAGAGATTAATGAGCAGTTCTTC.